This T cell receptor (beta chain) was sequenced in a study of T cell repertoires in cytomegalovirus infection. Study-level information: Matching HLA type and CMV infection were both indicated by public TCR beta signatures.

TCRdb fed the reads into MiXCR, producing one record per CDR3 protein. The table lists some 440,000 distinct CDR3 sequences, 25% to 40% of them singletons. Findings of the study overall: CMV-specific TCR beta clonotypes restricted by HLA-C were the ones dominating the ex vivo response.

Note on this clonotype: Its antigen is not identified.

The V gene's germline CDR1 is LGHDT and CDR2 YNNKEL (reference sequence). This CDR3 contains 14 residues. Trimming took 0 bases from V and 1 from J, leaving 7 bases between them. Sequencing was done on a sample of PBMCs. The chain is built from TRBV3-1 and TRBJ2-7; D uncertain. The TCR originated in a human donor in good health (CMV status not recorded). Some clones in this sample may be carry-over from other donors' samples. The CDR3 DNA reads as TGTGCCAGCAGCCAAGAGTGGGAATCCTACGAGCAGTACTTC. Its protein is CASSQEWESYEQYF.